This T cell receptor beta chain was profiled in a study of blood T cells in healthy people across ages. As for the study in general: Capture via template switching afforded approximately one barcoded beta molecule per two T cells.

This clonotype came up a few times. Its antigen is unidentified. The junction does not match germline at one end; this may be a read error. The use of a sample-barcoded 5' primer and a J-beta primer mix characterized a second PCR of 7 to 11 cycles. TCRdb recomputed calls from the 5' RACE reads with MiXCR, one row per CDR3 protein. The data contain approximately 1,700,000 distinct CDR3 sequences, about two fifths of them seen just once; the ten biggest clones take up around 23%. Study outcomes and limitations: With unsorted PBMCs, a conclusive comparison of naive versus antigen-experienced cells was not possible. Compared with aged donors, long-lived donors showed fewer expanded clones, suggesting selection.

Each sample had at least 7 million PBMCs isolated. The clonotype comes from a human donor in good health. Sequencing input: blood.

The CDR3 reads CTWSAGTSIYEQYF. The CDR3 DNA reads as TGTACCTGGAGTGCCGGGACATCAATCTACGAGCAGTACTTC. The chain uses TRBV30 and TRBJ2-7, with D perhaps TRBD1 (6 bases). The CDR3 loop spans 14 amino acids. CDR1 is GTSNPN, CDR2 SVGIG, per germline (reference sequence).